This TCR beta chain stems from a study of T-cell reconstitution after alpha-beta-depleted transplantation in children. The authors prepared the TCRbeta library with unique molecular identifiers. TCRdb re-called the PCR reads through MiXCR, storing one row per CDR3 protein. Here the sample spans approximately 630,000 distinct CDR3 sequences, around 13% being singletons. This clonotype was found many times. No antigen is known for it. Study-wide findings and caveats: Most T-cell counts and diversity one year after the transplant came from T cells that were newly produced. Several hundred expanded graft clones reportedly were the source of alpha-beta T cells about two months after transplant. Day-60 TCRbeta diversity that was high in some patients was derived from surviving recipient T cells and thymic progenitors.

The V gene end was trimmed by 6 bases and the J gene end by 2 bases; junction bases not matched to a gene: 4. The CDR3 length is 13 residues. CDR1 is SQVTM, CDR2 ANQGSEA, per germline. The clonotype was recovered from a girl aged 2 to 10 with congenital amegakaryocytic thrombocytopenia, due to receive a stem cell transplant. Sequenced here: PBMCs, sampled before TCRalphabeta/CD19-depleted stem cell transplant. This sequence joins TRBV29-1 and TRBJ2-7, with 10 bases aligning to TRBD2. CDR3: CSVGTSAAYEQYF. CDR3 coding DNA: TGCAGCGTGGGGACTAGCGCTGCCTACGAGCAGTACTTC.